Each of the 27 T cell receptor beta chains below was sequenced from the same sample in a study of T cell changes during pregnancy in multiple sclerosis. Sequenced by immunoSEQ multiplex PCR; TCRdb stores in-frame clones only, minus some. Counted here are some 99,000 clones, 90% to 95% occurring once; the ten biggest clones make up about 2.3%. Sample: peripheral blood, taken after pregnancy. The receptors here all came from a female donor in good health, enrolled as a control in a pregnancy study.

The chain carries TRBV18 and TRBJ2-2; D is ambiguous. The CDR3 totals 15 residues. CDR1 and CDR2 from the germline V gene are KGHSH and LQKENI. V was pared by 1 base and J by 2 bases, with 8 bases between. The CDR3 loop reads CASSPRAANTGELFF. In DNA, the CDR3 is TGTGCCAGCTCACCACGGGCTGCCAACACCGGGGAGCTGTTTTTT.

CDR3 loop: CASGPGTSGRLAGFF. As DNA, the CDR3 is TGTGCCAGCGGACCCGGGACTAGCGGGAGGTTGGCGGGGTTCTTC. The rearrangement uses TRBV6-5 and TRBJ2-1, with TRBD2 identical over 15 bases. CDR1 and CDR2 from the germline V gene are MNHEY and SVGAGI. This CDR3 is built from 15 residues. V lost 8 bases and J lost 15; bases outside the gene matches: 14.

The DNA of the CDR3 is TGCGCCAGCAGCTCGACAGGGGTCAATCAGCCCCAGCATTTT. It yields the protein CASSSTGVNQPQHF. The chain couples TRBV5-1 to TRBJ1-5; 8 bases agree with TRBD1. The CDR3 totals 14 residues. Germline CDR1 reads SGHRS; CDR2 reads YFSETQ. V was clipped by 3 bases and J by 3 bases; unmatched bases: 2.

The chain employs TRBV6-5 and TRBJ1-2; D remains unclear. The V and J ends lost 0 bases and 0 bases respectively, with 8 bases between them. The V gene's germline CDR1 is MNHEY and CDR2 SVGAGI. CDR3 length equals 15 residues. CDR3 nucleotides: TGTGCCAGCAGTTACTCGGGTCTAGCTAACTATGGCTACACCTTC. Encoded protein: CASSYSGLANYGYTF.

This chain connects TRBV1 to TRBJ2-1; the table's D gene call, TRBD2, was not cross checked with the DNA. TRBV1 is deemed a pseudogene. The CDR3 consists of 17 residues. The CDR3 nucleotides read TGCACCAGCAGCCAAGACACCGCGGGAGCATGGTACAATGAGCAGTTCTTC. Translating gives CTSSQDTAGAWYNEQFF.

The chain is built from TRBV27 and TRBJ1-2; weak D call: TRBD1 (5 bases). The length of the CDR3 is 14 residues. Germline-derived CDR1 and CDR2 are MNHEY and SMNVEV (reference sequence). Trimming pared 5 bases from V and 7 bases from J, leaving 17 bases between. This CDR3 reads CASSLGPGEAGYTF. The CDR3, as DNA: TGTGCCAGCAGTCTAGGTCCGGGGGAGGCTGGCTACACCTTC.

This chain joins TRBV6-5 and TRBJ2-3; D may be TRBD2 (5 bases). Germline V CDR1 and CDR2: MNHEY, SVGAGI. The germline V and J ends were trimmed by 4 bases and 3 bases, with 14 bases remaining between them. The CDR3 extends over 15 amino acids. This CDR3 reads CASSSTRLATDTQYF. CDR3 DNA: TGTGCCAGCAGTTCAACGCGGCTAGCTACAGATACGCAGTATTTT.

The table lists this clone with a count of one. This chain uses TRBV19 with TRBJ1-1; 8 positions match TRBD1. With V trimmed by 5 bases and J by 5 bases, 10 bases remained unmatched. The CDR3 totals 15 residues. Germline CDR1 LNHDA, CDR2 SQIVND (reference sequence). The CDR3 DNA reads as TGTGCCAGTAGTCCCAGGACAGGGAGGGGGACTGAAGCTTTCTTT. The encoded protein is CASSPRTGRGTEAFF.

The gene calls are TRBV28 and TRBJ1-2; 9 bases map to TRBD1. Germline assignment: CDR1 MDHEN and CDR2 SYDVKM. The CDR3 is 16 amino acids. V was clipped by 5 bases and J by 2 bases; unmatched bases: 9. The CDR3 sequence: CASSPGQGKTNYGYTF. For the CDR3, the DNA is TGTGCCAGCAGTCCGGGACAGGGAAAAACGAACTATGGCTACACCTTC.

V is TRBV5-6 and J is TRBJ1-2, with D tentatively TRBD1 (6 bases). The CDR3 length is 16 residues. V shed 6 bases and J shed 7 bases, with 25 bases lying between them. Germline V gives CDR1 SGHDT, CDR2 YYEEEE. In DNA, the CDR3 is TGTGCCAGCAACGGGAGGGGGACTCAGTATTCTAGTGGCTACACCTTC. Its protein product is CASNGRGTQYSSGYTF.

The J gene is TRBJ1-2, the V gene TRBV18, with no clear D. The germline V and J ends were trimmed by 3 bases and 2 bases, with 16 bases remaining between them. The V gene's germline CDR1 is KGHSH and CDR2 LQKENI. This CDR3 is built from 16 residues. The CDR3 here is CASSPRTHAQNYGYTF. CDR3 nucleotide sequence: TGTGCCAGCTCACCGAGAACCCACGCTCAAAACTATGGCTACACCTTC.

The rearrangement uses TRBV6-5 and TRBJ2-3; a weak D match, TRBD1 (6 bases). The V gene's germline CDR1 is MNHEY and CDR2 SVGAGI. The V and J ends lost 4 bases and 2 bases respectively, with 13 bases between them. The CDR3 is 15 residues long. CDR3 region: CASSSPGQFTDTQYF. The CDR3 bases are TGTGCCAGCAGTTCCCCCGGACAGTTCACAGATACGCAGTATTTT.

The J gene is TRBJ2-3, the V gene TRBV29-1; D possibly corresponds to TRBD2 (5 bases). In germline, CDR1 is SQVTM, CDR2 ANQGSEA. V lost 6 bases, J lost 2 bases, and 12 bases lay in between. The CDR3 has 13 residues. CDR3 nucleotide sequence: TGCAGCGTCCGAGGACTCTTCACAGATACGCAGTATTTT. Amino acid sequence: CSVRGLFTDTQYF.

In DNA form, the CDR3 reads TGTGCCAGCAGCTTAGAACAGGCCGCTTCGGAAAAACTGTTTTTT. This encodes CASSLEQAASEKLFF. This chain connects TRBV7-2 to TRBJ1-4; perhaps TRBD1 as D (5 bases). This CDR3 has 15 residues. Germline V gene data show CDR1 as SGHTA and CDR2 as FQGNSA. Trimming removed 1 base from V and 8 bases from J, with 14 bases in between.

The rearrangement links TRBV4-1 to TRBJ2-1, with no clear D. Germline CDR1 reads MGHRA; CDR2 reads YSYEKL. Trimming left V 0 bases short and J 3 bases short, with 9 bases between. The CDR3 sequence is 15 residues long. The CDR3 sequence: CASSQEVASYNEQFF. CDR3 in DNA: TGCGCCAGCAGCCAAGAAGTGGCTAGCTACAATGAGCAGTTCTTC.

The CDR3 DNA follows: TGTGCCAGCACCGACCCCCGGGGGGGCCCTGTGGAGCTGTTTTTT. It encodes CASTDPRGGPVELFF. This chain uses TRBV6-6 with TRBJ2-2, with TRBD2 matching over 8 bases. The CDR3 spans 15 residues. With V trimmed by 7 bases and J by 10 bases, 14 bases remained unmatched. Germline V gives CDR1 MNHNY, CDR2 SVGAGI (reference sequence).

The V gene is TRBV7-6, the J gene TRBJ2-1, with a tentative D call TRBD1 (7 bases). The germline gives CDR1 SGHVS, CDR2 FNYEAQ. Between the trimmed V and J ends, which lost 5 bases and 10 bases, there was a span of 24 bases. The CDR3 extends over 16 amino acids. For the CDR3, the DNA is TGTGCCAGCAGCCCTTTCACGACAGGGAATGGAGGGGAGCAGTTCTTC. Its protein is CASSPFTTGNGGEQFF.

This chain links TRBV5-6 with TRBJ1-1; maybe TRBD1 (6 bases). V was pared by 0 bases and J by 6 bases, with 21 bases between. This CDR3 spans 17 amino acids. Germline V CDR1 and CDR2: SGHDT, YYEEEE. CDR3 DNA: TGTGCCAGCAGCTTGGATTTTTCCCAGCAGGGGACGGCTGAAGCTTTCTTT. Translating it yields CASSLDFSQQGTAEAFF.

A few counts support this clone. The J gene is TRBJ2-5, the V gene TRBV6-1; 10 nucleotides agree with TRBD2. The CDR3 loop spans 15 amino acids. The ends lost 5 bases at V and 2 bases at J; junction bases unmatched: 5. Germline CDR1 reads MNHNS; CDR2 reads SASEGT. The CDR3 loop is CASSQLAGAQETQYF. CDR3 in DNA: TGTGCCAGCAGTCAGCTAGCGGGGGCACAAGAGACCCAGTACTTC.

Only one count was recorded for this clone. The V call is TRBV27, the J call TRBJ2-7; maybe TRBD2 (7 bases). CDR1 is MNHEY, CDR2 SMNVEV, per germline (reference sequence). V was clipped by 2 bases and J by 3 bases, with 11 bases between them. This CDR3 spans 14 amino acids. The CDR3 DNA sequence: TGTGCCAGCAGTTTAGGGGGGGCAGGCTACGAGCAGTACTTC. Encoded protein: CASSLGGAGYEQYF.

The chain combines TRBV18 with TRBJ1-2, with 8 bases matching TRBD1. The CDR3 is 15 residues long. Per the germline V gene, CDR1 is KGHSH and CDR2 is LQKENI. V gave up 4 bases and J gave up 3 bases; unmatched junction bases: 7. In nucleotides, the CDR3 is TGTGCCAGCTCACTGTCAGGGGGCTTGGACTATGGCTACACCTTC. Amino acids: CASSLSGGLDYGYTF.

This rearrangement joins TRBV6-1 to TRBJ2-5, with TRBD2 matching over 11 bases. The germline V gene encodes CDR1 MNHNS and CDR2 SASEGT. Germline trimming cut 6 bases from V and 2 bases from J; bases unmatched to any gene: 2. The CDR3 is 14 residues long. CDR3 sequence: CASRLAGGQETQYF. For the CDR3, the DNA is TGTGCCAGCAGGCTAGCGGGGGGTCAAGAGACCCAGTACTTC.

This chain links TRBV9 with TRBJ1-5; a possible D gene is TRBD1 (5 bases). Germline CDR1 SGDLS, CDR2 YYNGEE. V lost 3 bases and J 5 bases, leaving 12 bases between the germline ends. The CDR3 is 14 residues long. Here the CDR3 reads CASSEDIGDQPQHF. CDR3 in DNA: TGTGCCAGCAGCGAGGACATCGGAGATCAGCCCCAGCATTTT.

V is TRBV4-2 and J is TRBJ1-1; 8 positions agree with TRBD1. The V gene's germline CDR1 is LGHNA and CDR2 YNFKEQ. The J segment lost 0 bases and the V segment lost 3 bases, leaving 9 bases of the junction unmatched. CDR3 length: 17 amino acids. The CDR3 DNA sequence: TGTGCCAGCAGCCAGTTCGACAGGGGAGTTCTGAACACTGAAGCTTTCTTT. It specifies CASSQFDRGVLNTEAFF.

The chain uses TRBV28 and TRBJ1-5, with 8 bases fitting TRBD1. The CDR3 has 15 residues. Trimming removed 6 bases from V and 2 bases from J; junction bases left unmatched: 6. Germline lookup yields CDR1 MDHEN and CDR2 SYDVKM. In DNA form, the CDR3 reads TGTGCCAGCAGCATACAGGGGGGAGGCAATCAGCCCCAGCATTTT. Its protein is CASSIQGGGNQPQHF.

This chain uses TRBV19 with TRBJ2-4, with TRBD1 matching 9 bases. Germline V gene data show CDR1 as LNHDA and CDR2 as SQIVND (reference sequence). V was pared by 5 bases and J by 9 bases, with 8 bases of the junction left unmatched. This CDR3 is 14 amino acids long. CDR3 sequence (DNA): TGTGCCAGTAGTTCGGACAGGGGTAAGAGCATTCAGTACTTC. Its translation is CASSSDRGKSIQYF. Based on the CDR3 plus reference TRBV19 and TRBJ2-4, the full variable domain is DGGITQSPKYLFRKEGQNVTLSCEQNLNHDAMYWYRQDPGQGLRLIYYSQIVNDFQKGDIAEGYSVSREKKESFPLTVTSAQKNPTAFYLCASSSDRGKSIQYFGAGTRLSVL.

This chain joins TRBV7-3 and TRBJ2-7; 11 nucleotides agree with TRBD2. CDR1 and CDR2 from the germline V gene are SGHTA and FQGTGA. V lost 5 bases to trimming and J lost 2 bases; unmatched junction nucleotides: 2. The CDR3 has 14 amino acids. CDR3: CASSASGGTYEQYF. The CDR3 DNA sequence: TGTGCCAGCAGCGCTAGCGGGGGGACCTACGAGCAGTACTTC.